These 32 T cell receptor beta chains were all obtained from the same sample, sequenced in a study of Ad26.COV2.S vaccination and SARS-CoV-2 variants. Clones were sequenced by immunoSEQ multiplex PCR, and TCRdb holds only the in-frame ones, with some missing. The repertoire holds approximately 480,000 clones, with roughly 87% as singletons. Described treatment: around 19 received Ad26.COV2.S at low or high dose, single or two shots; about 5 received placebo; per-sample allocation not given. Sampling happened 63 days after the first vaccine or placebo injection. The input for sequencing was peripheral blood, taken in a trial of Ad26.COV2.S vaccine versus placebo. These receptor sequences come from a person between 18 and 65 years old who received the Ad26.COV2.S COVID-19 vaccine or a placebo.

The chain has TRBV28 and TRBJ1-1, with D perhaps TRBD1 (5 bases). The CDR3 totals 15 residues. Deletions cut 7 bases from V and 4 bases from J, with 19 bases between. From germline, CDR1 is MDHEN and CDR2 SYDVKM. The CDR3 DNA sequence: TGTGCCAGCAAGCCGGGGGATCGGGATGGCACTGAAGCTTTCTTT. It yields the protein CASKPGDRDGTEAFF. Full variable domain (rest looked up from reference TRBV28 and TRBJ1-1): DVKVTQSSRYLVKRTGEKVFLECVQDMDHENMFWYRQDPGLGLRLIYFSYDVKMKEKGDIPEGYSVSREKKERFSLILESASTNQTSMYLCASKPGDRDGTEAFFGQGTRLTVV.

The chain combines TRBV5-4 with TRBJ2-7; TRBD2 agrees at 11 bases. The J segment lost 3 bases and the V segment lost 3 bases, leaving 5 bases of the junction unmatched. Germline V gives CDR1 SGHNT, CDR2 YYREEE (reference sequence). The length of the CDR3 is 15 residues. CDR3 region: CASSWGTSGNYEQYF. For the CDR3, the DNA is TGTGCCAGCAGCTGGGGGACTAGCGGAAACTACGAGCAGTACTTC.

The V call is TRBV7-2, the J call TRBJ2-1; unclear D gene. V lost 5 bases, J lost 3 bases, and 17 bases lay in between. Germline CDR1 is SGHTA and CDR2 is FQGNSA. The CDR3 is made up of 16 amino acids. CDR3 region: CASSPVTGFDYNEQFF. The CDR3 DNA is TGTGCCAGCAGCCCCGTGACCGGCTTCGACTACAATGAGCAGTTCTTC.

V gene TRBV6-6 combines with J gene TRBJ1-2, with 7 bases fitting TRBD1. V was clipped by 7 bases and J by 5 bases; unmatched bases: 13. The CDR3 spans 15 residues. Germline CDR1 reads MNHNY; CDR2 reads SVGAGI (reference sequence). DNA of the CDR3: TGTGCCAGCAATTCGAATCCACAGGGGCGGTATGGCTACACCTTC. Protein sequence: CASNSNPQGRYGYTF.

The CDR3: CASSLTLLGVTDTQYF. In DNA, the CDR3 is TGTGCCAGCAGCTTGACCCTACTAGGGGTCACAGATACGCAGTATTTT. This chain links TRBV5-4 with TRBJ2-3, with D possibly being TRBD1 or TRBD2 (5 bases each). Trimming stripped 1 base from V and 2 bases from J, with 14 bases between. Germline CDR1 reads SGHNT; CDR2 reads YYREEE (reference sequence). This CDR3 contains 16 residues.

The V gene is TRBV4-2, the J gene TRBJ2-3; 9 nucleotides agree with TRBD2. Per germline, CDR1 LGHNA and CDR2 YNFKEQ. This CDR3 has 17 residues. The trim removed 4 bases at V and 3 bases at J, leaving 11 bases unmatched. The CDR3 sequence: CASSPGVAGVGTDTQYF. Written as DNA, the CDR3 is TGTGCCAGCAGCCCCGGGGTAGCGGGAGTGGGTACAGATACGCAGTATTTT.

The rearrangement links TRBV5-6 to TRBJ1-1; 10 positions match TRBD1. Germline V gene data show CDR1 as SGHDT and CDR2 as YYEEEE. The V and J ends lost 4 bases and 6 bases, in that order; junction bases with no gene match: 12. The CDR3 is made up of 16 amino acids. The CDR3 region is CASSTPGQGIVPEAFF. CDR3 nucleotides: TGTGCCAGCAGCACCCCGGGACAGGGGATCGTCCCTGAAGCTTTCTTT.

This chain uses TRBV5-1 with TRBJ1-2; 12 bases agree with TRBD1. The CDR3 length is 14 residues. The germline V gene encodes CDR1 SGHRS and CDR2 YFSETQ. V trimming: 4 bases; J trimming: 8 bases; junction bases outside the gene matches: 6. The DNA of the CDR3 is TGCGCCAGCAGCCCGGGACAGGGGGCCGAAGGCTACACCTTC. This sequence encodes CASSPGQGAEGYTF.

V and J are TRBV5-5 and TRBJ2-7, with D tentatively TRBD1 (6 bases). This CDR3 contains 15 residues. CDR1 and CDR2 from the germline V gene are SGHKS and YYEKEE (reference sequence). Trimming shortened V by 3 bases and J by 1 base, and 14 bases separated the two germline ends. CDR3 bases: TGTGCCAGCAGCTCAAAGGACAGAGGGTCCTACGAGCAGTACTTC. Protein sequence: CASSSKDRGSYEQYF.

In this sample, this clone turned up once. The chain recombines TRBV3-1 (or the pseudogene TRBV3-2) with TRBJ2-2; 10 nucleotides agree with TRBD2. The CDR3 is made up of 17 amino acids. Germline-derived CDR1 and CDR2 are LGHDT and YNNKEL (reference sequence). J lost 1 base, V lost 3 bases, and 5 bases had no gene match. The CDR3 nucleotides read TGTGCCAGCAGCCAGTCACTAGCGGGAATGAACACCGGGGAGCTGTTTTTT. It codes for CASSQSLAGMNTGELFF.

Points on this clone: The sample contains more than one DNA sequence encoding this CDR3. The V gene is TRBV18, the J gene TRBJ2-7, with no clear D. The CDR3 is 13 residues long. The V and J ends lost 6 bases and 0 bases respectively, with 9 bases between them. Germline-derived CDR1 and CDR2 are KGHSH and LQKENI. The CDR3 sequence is CASSPESSYEQYF. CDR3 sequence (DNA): TGTGCCAGCTCGCCGGAAAGCTCCTACGAGCAGTACTTC.

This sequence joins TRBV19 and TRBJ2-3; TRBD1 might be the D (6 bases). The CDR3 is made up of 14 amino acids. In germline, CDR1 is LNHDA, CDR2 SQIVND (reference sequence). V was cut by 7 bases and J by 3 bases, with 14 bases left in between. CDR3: CASMGRGGTDTQYF. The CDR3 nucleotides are TGTGCCAGTATGGGCAGAGGGGGAACAGATACGCAGTATTTT.

CDR3 sequence reads: CAISDQDRGLGGYTF. The CDR3 DNA follows: TGTGCCATCAGTGACCAAGACAGGGGGCTAGGTGGCTACACCTTC. The V gene is TRBV10-3, the J gene TRBJ1-2; 10 bases are shared with TRBD1. Looked up from germline, CDR1 is ENHRY and CDR2 is SYGVKD. The CDR3 is 15 amino acids. The ends lost 3 bases at V and 7 bases at J; junction bases unmatched: 8.

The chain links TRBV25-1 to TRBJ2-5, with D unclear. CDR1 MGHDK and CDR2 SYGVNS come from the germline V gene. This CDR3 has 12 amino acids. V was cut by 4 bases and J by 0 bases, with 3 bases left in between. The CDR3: CASSVYQETQYF. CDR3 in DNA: TGTGCCAGCAGTGTTTACCAAGAGACCCAGTACTTC. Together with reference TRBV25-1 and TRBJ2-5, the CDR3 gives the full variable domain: EADIYQTPRYLVIGTGKKITLECSQTMGHDKMYWYQQDPGMELHLIHYSYGVNSTEKGDLSSESTVSRIRTEHFPLTLESARPSHTSQYLCASSVYQETQYFGPGTRLLVL.

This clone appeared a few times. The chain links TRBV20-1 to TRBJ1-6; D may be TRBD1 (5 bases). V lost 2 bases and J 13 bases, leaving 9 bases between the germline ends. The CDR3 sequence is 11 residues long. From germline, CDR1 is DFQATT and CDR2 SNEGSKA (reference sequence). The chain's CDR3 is CSARKGDPLHF. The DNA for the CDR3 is TGCAGTGCTAGAAAAGGGGATCCCCTCCACTTT.

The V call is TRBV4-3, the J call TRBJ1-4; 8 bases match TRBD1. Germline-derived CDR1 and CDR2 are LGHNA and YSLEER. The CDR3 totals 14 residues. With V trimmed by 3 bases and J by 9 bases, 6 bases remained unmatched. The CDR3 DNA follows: TGCGCCAGCAGCCAGTCCGGACAGGGCCAAAAACTGTTTTTT. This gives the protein CASSQSGQGQKLFF.

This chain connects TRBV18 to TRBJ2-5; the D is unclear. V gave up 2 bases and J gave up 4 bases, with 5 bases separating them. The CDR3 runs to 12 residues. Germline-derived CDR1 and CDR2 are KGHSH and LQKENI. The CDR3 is CASSPERETQYF. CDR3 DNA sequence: TGTGCCAGCTCACCAGAGCGAGAGACCCAGTACTTC.

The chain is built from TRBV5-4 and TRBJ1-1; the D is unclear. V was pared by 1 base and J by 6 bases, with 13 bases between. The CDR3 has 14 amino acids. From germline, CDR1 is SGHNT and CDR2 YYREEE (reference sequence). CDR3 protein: CASSLYARESEAFF. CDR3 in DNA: TGTGCCAGCAGCTTGTATGCCCGGGAGTCTGAAGCTTTCTTT.

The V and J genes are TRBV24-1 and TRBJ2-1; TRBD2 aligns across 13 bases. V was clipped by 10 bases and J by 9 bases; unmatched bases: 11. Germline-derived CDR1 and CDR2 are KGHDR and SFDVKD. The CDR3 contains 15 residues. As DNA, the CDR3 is TGTGCCACGATGTCGACTAGCGGGAGGTTTACTGAGCAGTTCTTC. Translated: CATMSTSGRFTEQFF.

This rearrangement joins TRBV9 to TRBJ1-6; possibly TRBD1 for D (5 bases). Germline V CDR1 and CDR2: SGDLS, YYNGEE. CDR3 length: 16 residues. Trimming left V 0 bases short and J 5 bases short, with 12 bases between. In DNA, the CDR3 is TGTGCCAGCAGCGTAGGAGTGGGACGGAATAATTCACCCCTCCACTTT. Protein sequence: CASSVGVGRNNSPLHF. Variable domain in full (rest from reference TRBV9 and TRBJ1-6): DSGVTQTPKHLITATGQRVTLRCSPRSGDLSVYWYQQSLDQGLQFLIQYYNGEERAKGNILERFSAQQFPDLHSELNLSSLELGDSALYFCASSVGVGRNNSPLHFGNGTRLTVT.

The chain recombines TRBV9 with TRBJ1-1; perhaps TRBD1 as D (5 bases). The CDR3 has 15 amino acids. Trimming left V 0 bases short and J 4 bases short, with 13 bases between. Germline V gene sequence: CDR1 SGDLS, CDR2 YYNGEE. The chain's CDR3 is CASSVGMGVGTEAFF. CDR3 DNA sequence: TGTGCCAGCAGCGTAGGAATGGGGGTCGGCACTGAAGCTTTCTTT.

CDR3 amino acids: CASTPGTGGNSPLHF. CDR3 bases: TGTGCCAGCACCCCTGGGACAGGGGGTAATTCACCCCTCCACTTT. The gene calls are TRBV27 and TRBJ1-6, with 11 bases fitting TRBD1. The V segment lost 7 bases and the J segment 6 bases; nucleotides outside the gene matches: 5. CDR3 length equals 15 residues. The V gene's germline CDR1 is MNHEY and CDR2 SMNVEV (reference sequence).

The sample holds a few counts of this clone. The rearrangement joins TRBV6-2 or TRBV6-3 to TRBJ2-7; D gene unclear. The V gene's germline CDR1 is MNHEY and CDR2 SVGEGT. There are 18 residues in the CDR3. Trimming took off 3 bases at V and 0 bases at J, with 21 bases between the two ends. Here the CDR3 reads CASSYSADPTKISYEQYF. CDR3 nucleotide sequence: TGTGCCAGCAGTTATTCGGCAGACCCCACGAAAATCTCCTACGAGCAGTACTTC.

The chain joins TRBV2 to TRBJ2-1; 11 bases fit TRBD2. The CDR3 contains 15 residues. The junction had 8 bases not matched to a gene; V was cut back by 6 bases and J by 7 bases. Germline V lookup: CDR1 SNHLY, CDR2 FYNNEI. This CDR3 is CASSRTSGFINEQFF. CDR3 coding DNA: TGTGCCAGCAGCAGGACTAGCGGGTTCATAAATGAGCAGTTCTTC. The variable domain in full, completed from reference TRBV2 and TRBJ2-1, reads EPEVTQTPSHQVTQMGQEVILRCVPISNHLYFYWYRQILGQKVEFLVSFYNNEISEKSEIFDDQFSVERPDGSNFTLKIRSTKLEDSAMYFCASSRTSGFINEQFFGPGTRLTVL.

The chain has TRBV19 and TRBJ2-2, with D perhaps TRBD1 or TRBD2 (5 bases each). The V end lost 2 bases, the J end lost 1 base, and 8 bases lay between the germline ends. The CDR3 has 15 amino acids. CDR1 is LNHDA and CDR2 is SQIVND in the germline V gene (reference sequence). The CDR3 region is CASSIKRGNTGELFF. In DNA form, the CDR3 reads TGTGCCAGTAGTATAAAGAGGGGGAACACCGGGGAGCTGTTTTTT. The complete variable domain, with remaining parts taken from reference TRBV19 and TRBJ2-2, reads DGGITQSPKYLFRKEGQNVTLSCEQNLNHDAMYWYRQDPGQGLRLIYYSQIVNDFQKGDIAEGYSVSREKKESFPLTVTSAQKNPTAFYLCASSIKRGNTGELFFGEGSRLTVL.

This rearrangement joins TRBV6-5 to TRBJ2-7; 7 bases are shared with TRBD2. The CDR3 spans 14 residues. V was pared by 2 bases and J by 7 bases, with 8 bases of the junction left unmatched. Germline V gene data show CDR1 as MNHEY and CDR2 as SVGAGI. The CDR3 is CASSYGAGAEEQYF. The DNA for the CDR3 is TGTGCCAGCAGTTACGGGGCGGGAGCGGAGGAGCAGTACTTC.

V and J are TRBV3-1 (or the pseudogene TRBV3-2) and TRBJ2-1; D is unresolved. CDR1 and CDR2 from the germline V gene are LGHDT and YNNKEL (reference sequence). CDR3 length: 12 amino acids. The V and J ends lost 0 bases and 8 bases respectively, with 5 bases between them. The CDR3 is CASSQDLYEQFF. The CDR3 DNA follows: TGTGCCAGCAGCCAAGATCTATATGAGCAGTTCTTC.

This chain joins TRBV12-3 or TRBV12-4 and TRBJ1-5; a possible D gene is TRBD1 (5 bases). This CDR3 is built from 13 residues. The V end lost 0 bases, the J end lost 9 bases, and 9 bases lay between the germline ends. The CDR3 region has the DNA TGTGCCAGCAGTTTAGCAGGGGCCGGGCCCCAGCATTTT. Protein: CASSLAGAGPQHF.

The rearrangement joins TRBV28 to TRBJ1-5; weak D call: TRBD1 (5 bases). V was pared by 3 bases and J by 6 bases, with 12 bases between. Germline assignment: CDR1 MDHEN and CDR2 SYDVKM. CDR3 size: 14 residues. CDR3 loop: CASSFRGAGQPQHF. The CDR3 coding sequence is TGTGCCAGCAGTTTTAGAGGGGCTGGTCAGCCCCAGCATTTT. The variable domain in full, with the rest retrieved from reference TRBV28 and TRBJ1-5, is DVKVTQSSRYLVKRTGEKVFLECVQDMDHENMFWYRQDPGLGLRLIYFSYDVKMKEKGDIPEGYSVSREKKERFSLILESASTNQTSMYLCASSFRGAGQPQHFGDGTRLSIL.

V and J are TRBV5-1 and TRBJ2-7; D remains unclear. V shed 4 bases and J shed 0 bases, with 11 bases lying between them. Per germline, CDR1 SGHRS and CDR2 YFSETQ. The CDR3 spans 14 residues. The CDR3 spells CASSQLIASYEQYF. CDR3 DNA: TGCGCCAGCAGCCAACTTATCGCCTCCTACGAGCAGTACTTC.

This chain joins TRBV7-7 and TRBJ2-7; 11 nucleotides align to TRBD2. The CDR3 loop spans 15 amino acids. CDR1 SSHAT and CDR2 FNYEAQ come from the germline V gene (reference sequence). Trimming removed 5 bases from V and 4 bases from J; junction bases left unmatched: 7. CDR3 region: CASSPGTSGPYEQYF. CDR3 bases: TGTGCCAGCAGCCCGGGGACTAGCGGACCTTACGAGCAGTACTTC.

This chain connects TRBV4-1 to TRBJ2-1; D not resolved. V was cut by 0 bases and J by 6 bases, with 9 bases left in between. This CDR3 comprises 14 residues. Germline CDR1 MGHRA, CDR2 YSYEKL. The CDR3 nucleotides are TGCGCCAGCAGCCAAGAGGCACTTCCCAATGAGCAGTTCTTC. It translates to CASSQEALPNEQFF.